The clone carrying this T cell receptor (beta chain) was seen ten or more times. The data originate from a study of naive and memory T cell subsets. The germline V gene encodes CDR1 KGHSH and CDR2 LQKENI. Trimming at V came to 2 bases and at J to 2 bases, leaving 8 bases not matched to a gene. The CDR3 runs 16 residues. For blood and skin samples, reverse transcription used TCR alpha and beta constant primers. TCRdb re-called the UMI-ligation and nested PCR reads through MiXCR, storing one row per CDR3 protein. The repertoire holds about 20,000 distinct CDR3 sequences, with about a tenth as singletons. As for treatment: skin biopsy from PPD injection site in Mantoux-positive individual. Cells were not sorted; total RNA input targeted about 1 to 1000 ng.

The chain couples TRBV18 to TRBJ1-2, with TRBD1 matching over 7 bases. The starting material was skin, obtained from a tuberculin skin test site. This TCR was sampled from an adult in good health. The CDR3: CASSPVEVTGNYGYTF. CDR3 DNA sequence: TGTGCCAGCTCACCAGTGGAAGTGACAGGGAACTATGGCTACACCTTC. Together with reference TRBV18 and TRBJ1-2, the CDR3 gives the full variable domain: NAGVMQNPRHLVRRRGQEARLRCSPMKGHSHVYWYRQLPEEGLKFMVYLQKENIIDESGMPKERFSAEFPKEGPSILRIQQVVRGDSAAYFCASSPVEVTGNYGYTFGSGTRLTVV.